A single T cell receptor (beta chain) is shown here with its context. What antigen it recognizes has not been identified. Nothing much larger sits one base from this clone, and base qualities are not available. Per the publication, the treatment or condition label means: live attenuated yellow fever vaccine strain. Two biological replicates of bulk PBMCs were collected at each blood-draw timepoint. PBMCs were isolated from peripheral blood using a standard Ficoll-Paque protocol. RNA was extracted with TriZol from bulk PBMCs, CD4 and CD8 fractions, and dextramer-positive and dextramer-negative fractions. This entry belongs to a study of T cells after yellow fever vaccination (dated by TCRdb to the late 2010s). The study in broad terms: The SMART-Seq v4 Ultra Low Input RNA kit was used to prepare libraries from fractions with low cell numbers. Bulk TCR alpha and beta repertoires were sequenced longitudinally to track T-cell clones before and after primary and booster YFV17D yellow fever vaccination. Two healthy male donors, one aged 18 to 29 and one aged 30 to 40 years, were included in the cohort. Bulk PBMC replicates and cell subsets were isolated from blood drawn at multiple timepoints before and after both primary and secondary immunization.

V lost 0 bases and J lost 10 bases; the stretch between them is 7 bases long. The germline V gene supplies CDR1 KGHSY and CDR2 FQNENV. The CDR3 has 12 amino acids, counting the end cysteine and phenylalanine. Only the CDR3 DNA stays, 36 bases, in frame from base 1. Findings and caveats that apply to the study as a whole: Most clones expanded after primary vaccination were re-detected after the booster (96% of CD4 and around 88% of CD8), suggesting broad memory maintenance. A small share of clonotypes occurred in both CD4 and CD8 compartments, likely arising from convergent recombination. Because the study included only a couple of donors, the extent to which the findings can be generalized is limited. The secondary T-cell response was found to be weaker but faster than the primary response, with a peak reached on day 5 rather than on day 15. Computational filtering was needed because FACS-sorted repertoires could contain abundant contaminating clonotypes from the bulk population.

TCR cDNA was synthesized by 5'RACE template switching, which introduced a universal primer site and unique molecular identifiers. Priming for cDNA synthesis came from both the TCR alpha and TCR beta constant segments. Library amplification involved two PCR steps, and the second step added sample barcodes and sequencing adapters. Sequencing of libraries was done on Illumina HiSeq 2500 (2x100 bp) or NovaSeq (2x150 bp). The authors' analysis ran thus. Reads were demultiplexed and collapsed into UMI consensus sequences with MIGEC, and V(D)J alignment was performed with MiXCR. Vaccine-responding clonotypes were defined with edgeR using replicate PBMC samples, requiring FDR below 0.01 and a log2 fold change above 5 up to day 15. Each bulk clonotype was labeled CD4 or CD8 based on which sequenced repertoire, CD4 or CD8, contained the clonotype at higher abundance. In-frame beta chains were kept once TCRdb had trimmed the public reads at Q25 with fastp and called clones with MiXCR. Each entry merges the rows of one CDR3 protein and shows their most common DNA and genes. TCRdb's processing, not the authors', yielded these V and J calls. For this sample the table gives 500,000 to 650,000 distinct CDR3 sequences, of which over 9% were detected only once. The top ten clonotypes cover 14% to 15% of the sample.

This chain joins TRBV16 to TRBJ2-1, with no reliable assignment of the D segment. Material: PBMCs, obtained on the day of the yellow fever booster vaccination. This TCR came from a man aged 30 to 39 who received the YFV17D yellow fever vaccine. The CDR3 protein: CASSQSRREQFF. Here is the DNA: TGTGCCAGCAGCCAATCTAGGCGGGAGCAGTTCTTC.